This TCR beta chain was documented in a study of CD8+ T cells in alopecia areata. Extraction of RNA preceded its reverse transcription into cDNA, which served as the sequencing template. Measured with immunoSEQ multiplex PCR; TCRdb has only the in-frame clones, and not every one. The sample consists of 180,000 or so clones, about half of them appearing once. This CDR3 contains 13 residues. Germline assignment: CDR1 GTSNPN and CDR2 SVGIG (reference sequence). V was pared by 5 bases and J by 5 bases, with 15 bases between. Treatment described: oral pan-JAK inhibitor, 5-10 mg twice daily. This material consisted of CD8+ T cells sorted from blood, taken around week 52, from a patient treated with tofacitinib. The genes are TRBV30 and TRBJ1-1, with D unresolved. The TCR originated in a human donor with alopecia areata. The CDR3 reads CAWDPRRGTEAFF. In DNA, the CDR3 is TGTGCCTGGGACCCACGCCGGGGTACTGAAGCTTTCTTT.